This TCR beta chain comes out of a study of blood T cell repertoires in COVID-19. Study-wide context: Nucleic acid was either cDNA or gDNA, and it came from T cells, B-cell-depleted T cells, or PBMCs.

The junction had 4 bases not matched to a gene; V was cut back by 0 bases and J by 5 bases. CDR1 is SGDLS and CDR2 is YYNGEE in the germline V gene. This CDR3 comprises 14 residues. Recovery meant two consecutive negative NP/OP PCR tests, professional clearance, or resolved symptoms. This table comes from immunoSEQ multiplex PCR, and its TCRdb copy is limited to in-frame clones, with some not included. The sample lists about 200,000 clones, around 90% occurring once. The sequenced material came from PBMCs or T cells enriched from blood (not recorded which). The V and J genes are TRBV9 and TRBJ1-1; 7 bases match TRBD1. The clonotype comes from a woman under 30 who had recovered from COVID-19. CDR3 DNA: TGTGCCAGCAGCGTAGGGTCAGGGGGAACTGAAGCTTTCTTT. It translates to CASSVGSGGTEAFF.